The 29 T cell receptor beta chains listed next were all sequenced from one sample in a study of shared clonotypes between healthy human individuals. Libraries were prepared by immunoSEQ multiplex PCR; TCRdb keeps only in-frame clonotypes and omits some of them. The profile shows some 1 million clones, approximately 68% of them singletons. The sample comprised memory CD4+ T cells sorted from blood. The subset here: CD45RA-negative fraction. The origin of the receptors is a man aged 18 to 35 in good health.

CDR3 residues: CASSQNRGNTDTQYF. The CDR3, as DNA: TGTGCCAGCTCCCAGAACCGGGGCAACACAGATACGCAGTATTTT. The chain is built from TRBV18 and TRBJ2-3; either TRBD1 or TRBD2 may fit D (5 bases each). The V and J ends lost 6 bases and 2 bases respectively, with 15 bases between them. The CDR3 runs to 15 residues. Germline lookup yields CDR1 KGHSH and CDR2 LQKENI.

The CDR3: CASSGIRGPGSEAMEQFF. CDR3 bases: TGTGCCAGCAGTGGAATCCGGGGCCCGGGCTCCGAGGCGATGGAGCAGTTCTTC. V gene TRBV6-1 combines with J gene TRBJ2-1, with D perhaps matching TRBD1 or TRBD2 (5 bases each). Per germline, CDR1 MNHNS and CDR2 SASEGT. CDR3 length: 18 residues. The V end was cut by 4 bases, the J end by 10 bases, with 29 bases between.

This clone was found once. Just one base apart from a much larger clone, this may be a read error. This chain joins TRBV5-1 and TRBJ2-2; 9 positions agree with TRBD1. CDR3 length: 15 amino acids. Germline loops: CDR1 SGHRS, CDR2 YFSETQ. CDR3 loop: CAGSQGQGNTGELFF. In DNA form, the CDR3 reads TGCGCCGGCAGCCAGGGACAGGGGAACACCGGGGAGCTGTTTTTT.

V is TRBV5-1 and J is TRBJ2-5; 9 bases align to TRBD1. Germline CDR1 SGHRS, CDR2 YFSETQ. This CDR3 has 18 amino acids. V lost 3 bases, J lost 0 bases, and 12 bases stayed unmatched. DNA for the CDR3: TGCGCCAGCAGCTCCGGACAGGGGCGATACTTGTACCAAGAGACCCAGTACTTC. Amino acid sequence: CASSSGQGRYLYQETQYF.

This chain connects TRBV5-4 to TRBJ1-1; a weak D match, TRBD1 (5 bases). Deletions cut 0 bases from V and 1 base from J, with 13 bases between. The germline gives CDR1 SGHNT, CDR2 YYREEE (reference sequence). The length of the CDR3 is 16 residues. CDR3 in amino acids: CASSLGAAGPNTEAFF. CDR3 DNA: TGTGCCAGCAGCTTGGGGGCGGCAGGGCCGAACACTGAAGCTTTCTTT. Full variable domain (rest looked up from reference TRBV5-4 and TRBJ1-1): ETGVTQSPTHLIKTRGQQVTLRCSSQSGHNTVSWYQQALGQGPQFIFQYYREEENGRGNFPPRFSGLQFPNYSSELNVNALELDDSALYLCASSLGAAGPNTEAFFGQGTRLTVV.

With respect to this clone: Given a much more abundant clone one base away, this may be a read error. Other DNA sequences in the same sample also yield this CDR3. This chain joins TRBV27 and TRBJ2-7; the match to TRBD1 covers 11 bases. The CDR3 totals 14 residues. J lost 3 bases, V lost 6 bases, and 4 bases had no gene match. Germline V gives CDR1 MNHEY, CDR2 SMNVEV (reference sequence). CDR3 in amino acids: CASSRTGGGYEQYF. Written as DNA, the CDR3 is TGTGCCAGCAGCCGGACAGGGGGCGGCTACGAGCAGTACTTC.

The rearrangement joins TRBV6-6 to TRBJ2-7; no reliable D call. V dropped 6 bases and J dropped 7 bases, with 13 bases sitting between them. The CDR3 runs to 12 residues. The germline gives CDR1 MNHNY, CDR2 SVGAGI (reference sequence). This chain's CDR3 is CASSRVVREQYF. The CDR3 bases are TGTGCCAGCAGCCGGGTAGTAAGGGAGCAGTACTTC.

This chain connects TRBV13 to TRBJ1-6, with D uncertain. Germline assignment: CDR1 PRHDT and CDR2 FYEKMQ (reference sequence). This CDR3 spans 19 amino acids. Trimming took off 0 bases at V and 0 bases at J, with 15 bases between the two ends. The chain's CDR3 is CASSLGAASSSSYNSPLHF. The CDR3 nucleotides are TGTGCCAGCAGCTTAGGTGCAGCATCGTCGAGCTCCTATAATTCACCCCTCCACTTT.

About this clone: This sample also contains other DNA sequences that code for the same CDR3. The rearrangement uses TRBV5-4 and TRBJ2-7; 11 bases line up with TRBD1. V was pared by 4 bases and J by 6 bases, with 3 bases of the junction left unmatched. This CDR3 is built from 13 residues. The germline V gene has CDR1 SGHNT and CDR2 YYREEE (reference sequence). The CDR3 region has the DNA TGTGCCAGCAGCCCGGACAGGGGGCGCGAGCAGTACTTC. Residues: CASSPDRGREQYF.

This sequence joins TRBV11-2 and TRBJ1-1; D unclear. Germline lookup yields CDR1 SGHAT and CDR2 FQNNGV. The V gene lost 1 base and the J gene lost 1 base, with 10 bases spanning the gap. This CDR3 region has 15 residues. The CDR3 here is CASSLGHGRNTEAFF. The CDR3 coding sequence is TGTGCCAGCAGCTTAGGGCACGGGCGGAACACTGAAGCTTTCTTT.

This chain connects TRBV6-5 to TRBJ2-5, with D tentatively TRBD1 (6 bases). The J call could be wrong; TRBJ2-7 is a better fit for the DNA end. This CDR3 is 14 amino acids long. The germline V gene has CDR1 MNHEY and CDR2 SVGAGI. The CDR3 nucleotides are TGTGCCAGCAGTCGGACAGTGGACTCCTACGAGCAGTACTTC. Its translation is CASSRTVDSYEQYF.

The chain is built from TRBV7-9 and TRBJ2-2; a weak D match, TRBD2 (5 bases). CDR3 length: 15 amino acids. Germline V gene lookup returns CDR1 SEHNR and CDR2 FQNEAQ (reference sequence). Trimming removed 2 bases from V and 4 bases from J, with 11 bases in between. As DNA, the CDR3 is TGTGCCAGCAGCTTAAGGAGCGGCGTCACCGGGGAGCTGTTTTTT. It codes for CASSLRSGVTGELFF.

In its sample, this clone was seen once. V gene TRBV7-2 combines with J gene TRBJ1-5, with no clear D. This CDR3 is built from 16 residues. Looked up from germline, CDR1 is SGHTA and CDR2 is FQGNSA. The V end was cut by 2 bases, the J end by 6 bases, with 17 bases between. The CDR3 DNA follows: TGTGCCAGCAGCTTAATGACCGGGATCGTAATTCAGCCCCAGCATTTT. Its translation: CASSLMTGIVIQPQHF.

The chain joins TRBV9 to TRBJ2-3, with D perhaps being TRBD1 or TRBD2 (5 bases each). The length of the CDR3 is 15 residues. Trimming removed 3 bases at V and 1 base at J, with 12 bases between. Germline values: CDR1 SGDLS, CDR2 YYNGEE. This chain's CDR3 is CASSGDRWRTDTQYF. In DNA form, the CDR3 reads TGTGCCAGCAGCGGGGACCGTTGGCGCACAGATACGCAGTATTTT.

This clone was seen once. The chain carries TRBV12-5 and TRBJ1-1; 10 bases are a match to TRBD1. This CDR3 has 15 residues. With 1 base clipped from V and 6 bases from J, the junction kept 5 bases outside the gene matches. Looked up from germline, CDR1 is LGHNT and CDR2 is FRNRAP. CDR3 bases: TGTGCTAGTGGTTTGGGACAGGGGGCTATTGCTGAAGCTTTCTTT. This gives the protein CASGLGQGAIAEAFF.

The chain uses TRBV5-1 and TRBJ1-6, with TRBD1 as a possible D gene (6 bases). Germline values: CDR1 SGHRS, CDR2 YFSETQ. The CDR3 extends over 19 amino acids. Trimming left V 0 bases short and J 0 bases short, with 16 bases between. The CDR3 sequence: CASSLAGGQLGSYNSPLHF. The CDR3 region has the DNA TGCGCCAGCAGCTTGGCCGGGGGACAATTGGGCTCCTATAATTCACCCCTCCACTTT.

This chain joins TRBV4-2 and TRBJ2-7; 10 bases are a match to TRBD2. From germline, CDR1 is LGHNA and CDR2 YNFKEQ. V lost 1 base to trimming and J lost 5 bases; unmatched junction nucleotides: 14. This CDR3 is built from 18 residues. The CDR3 DNA reads TGTGCCAGCAGCCAAGCGGCTAGCGGGGGCCCTATGCCTGACGAGCAGTACTTC. Its translation: CASSQAASGGPMPDEQYF.

The CDR3 DNA reads as TGCGCCAGCAGCCGGGGTCCCCAAGAGACCCAGTACTTC. This gives the protein CASSRGPQETQYF. The chain combines TRBV5-1 with TRBJ2-5; the D gene is possibly TRBD2 (5 bases). Germline CDR1 and CDR2: SGHRS and YFSETQ. V was pared by 4 bases and J by 1 base, with 8 bases between. The CDR3 is 13 residues long.

V and J are TRBV6-6 and TRBJ1-3, with 7 nucleotides matching TRBD1. V was clipped by 4 bases and J by 3 bases; unmatched bases: 3. There are 14 residues in the CDR3. Germline lookup yields CDR1 MNHNY and CDR2 SVGAGI (reference sequence). CDR3 nucleotides: TGTGCCAGCAGTTGGGGACAGATTGGAAACACCATATATTTT. Amino acid sequence: CASSWGQIGNTIYF.

Worth noting for this clone: This same CDR3 is encoded by further DNA sequences in the sample. The chain couples TRBV5-1 to TRBJ2-3; 8 positions match TRBD2. Germline values: CDR1 SGHRS, CDR2 YFSETQ. This CDR3 region has 15 residues. Losses at the gene ends were 0 bases for V and 4 bases for J; bases not matched to a gene: 4. The CDR3 DNA reads as TGCGCCAGCAGCTTGGCGGGGGGGCAGGCAGATACGCAGTATTTT. Translation: CASSLAGGQADTQYF.

This clone was seen only once. V usage is TRBV2 and J usage is TRBJ1-2; maybe TRBD1 (5 bases). V lost 2 bases and J lost 3, with 10 bases in between. CDR1 and CDR2 (germline): SNHLY, FYNNEI. This CDR3 is built from 14 residues. The CDR3 reads CASSEYPGDYGYTF. The DNA for the CDR3 is TGTGCCAGCAGTGAATATCCGGGGGACTATGGCTACACCTTC.

There are a few counts of this clone. The gene calls are TRBV10-3 and TRBJ1-1, with D maybe TRBD1 (6 bases). Germline V CDR1 and CDR2: ENHRY, SYGVKD. Trimming pared 9 bases from V and 7 bases from J, leaving 18 bases between. The CDR3 runs 13 residues. CDR3 loop: CAITQGDFGEAFF. For the CDR3, the DNA is TGTGCCATAACACAGGGCGATTTTGGTGAAGCTTTCTTT.

V and J are TRBV14 and TRBJ2-7, with D unresolved. This CDR3 has 18 amino acids. V was cut by 0 bases and J by 1 base, with 19 bases left in between. The V gene's germline CDR1 is SGHDN and CDR2 FVKESK. This chain's CDR3 is CASSQDPQSGRGSYEQYF. In DNA, the CDR3 is TGTGCCAGCAGCCAAGACCCCCAGTCCGGGCGAGGTTCCTACGAGCAGTACTTC. The full variable domain, with the rest looked up from reference TRBV14 and TRBJ2-7, is EAGVTQFPSHSVIEKGQTVTLRCDPISGHDNLYWYRRVMGKEIKFLLHFVKESKQDESGMPNNRFLAERTGGTYSTLKVQPAELEDSGVYFCASSQDPQSGRGSYEQYFGPGTRLTVT.

The chain employs TRBV6-4 and TRBJ1-5; D not certain. V shed 3 bases and J shed 6 bases, with 12 bases lying between them. Germline V lookup: CDR1 MRHNA, CDR2 SNTAGT. The CDR3 spans 14 residues. The CDR3 region is CASSDLVRAQPQHF. CDR3 coding DNA: TGTGCCAGCAGTGATTTGGTCCGGGCTCAGCCCCAGCATTTT.

V gene TRBV5-6 combines with J gene TRBJ2-1, with D perhaps TRBD2 (5 bases). Deletions cut 0 bases from V and 2 bases from J, with 15 bases between. Per germline, CDR1 SGHDT and CDR2 YYEEEE. The CDR3 is 17 residues long. As DNA, the CDR3 is TGTGCCAGCAGCTTGGGGTGGTCGTCGCGGGCCTACAATGAGCAGTTCTTC. This gives the protein CASSLGWSSRAYNEQFF. Drawing the rest from reference TRBV5-6 and TRBJ2-1, the complete variable domain is DAGVTQSPTHLIKTRGQQVTLRCSPKSGHDTVSWYQQALGQGPQFIFQYYEEEERQRGNFPDRFSGHQFPNYSSELNVNALLLGDSALYLCASSLGWSSRAYNEQFFGPGTRLTVL.

This CDR3 reads CASSRYTAITYEQYF. The CDR3 nucleotides read TGTGCCAGCTCCCGATATACAGCGATTACCTACGAGCAGTACTTC. The J gene is TRBJ2-7, the V gene TRBV18; D is uncertain. The germline V gene encodes CDR1 KGHSH and CDR2 LQKENI. Trimming stripped 6 bases from V and 2 bases from J, with 17 bases between. The CDR3 has 15 residues.

The CDR3 nucleotides read TGTGCCAGCAGCTTGACAGGGATGAATGAAAAACTGTTTTTT. It translates to CASSLTGMNEKLFF. The rearrangement joins TRBV5-4 to TRBJ1-4; possible D gene TRBD1, 6 bases. The CDR3 length is 14 residues. Germline lookup yields CDR1 SGHNT and CDR2 YYREEE (reference sequence). Trimming shortened V by 1 base and J by 5 bases, and 9 bases separated the two germline ends.

A single count supports this clone. The chain carries TRBV5-8 and TRBJ2-3; 8 positions match TRBD2. CDR1 SGHTS and CDR2 YDEGEE come from the germline V gene. This CDR3 region has 15 residues. Trimming cost V 4 bases and J 4 bases; bases outside gene matches: 8. The CDR3: CASSQVGTSSDTQYF. The CDR3 DNA reads TGTGCCAGCAGCCAGGTGGGGACTAGTTCAGATACGCAGTATTTT.

The rearrangement joins TRBV13 to TRBJ2-1; D remains ambiguous. The CDR3 has 15 residues. The V end was cut by 1 base, the J end by 4 bases, with 11 bases between. The germline CDR1 and CDR2 sequences are PRHDT and FYEKMQ (reference sequence). The chain's CDR3 is CASSLEGSRYNEQFF. The DNA for the CDR3 is TGTGCCAGCAGCTTAGAAGGGTCGCGGTACAATGAGCAGTTCTTC.